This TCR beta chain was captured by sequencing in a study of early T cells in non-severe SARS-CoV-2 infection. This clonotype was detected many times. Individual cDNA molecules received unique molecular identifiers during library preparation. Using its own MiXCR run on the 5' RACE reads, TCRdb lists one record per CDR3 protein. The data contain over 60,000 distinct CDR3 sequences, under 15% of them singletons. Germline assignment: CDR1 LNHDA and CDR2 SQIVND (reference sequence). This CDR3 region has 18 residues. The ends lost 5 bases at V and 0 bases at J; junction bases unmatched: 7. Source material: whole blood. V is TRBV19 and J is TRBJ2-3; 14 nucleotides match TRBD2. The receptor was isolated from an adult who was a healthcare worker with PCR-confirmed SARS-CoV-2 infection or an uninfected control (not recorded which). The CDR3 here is CASSGGLAGAPSTDTQYF. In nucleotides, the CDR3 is TGTGCCAGTAGTGGGGGACTAGCGGGGGCCCCCAGCACAGATACGCAGTATTTT.